Shown below are 19 T cell receptor beta chains from a single sample sequenced in a study of read filtering for tumor transcriptome and immune sequencing. This library used roughly 370 ng RNA and molecular barcoded adaptors spanning alpha/delta and beta/gamma chains. TCRdb re-called the reads through MiXCR, storing one row per CDR3 protein. In the table there are 120,000 or so distinct CDR3 sequences, around 13% of which are singletons. The sample consisted of a population of CD138-negative cells sorted from bone marrow. The receptors come from a donor aged 40 or over with multiple myeloma.

This clonotype was seen many times. The V and J genes are TRBV6-6 and TRBJ1-2; D unclear. The CDR3 loop spans 16 amino acids. Germline V lookup: CDR1 MNHNY, CDR2 SVGAGI (reference sequence). Trimming took off 2 bases at V and 5 bases at J, with 18 bases between the two ends. The CDR3 loop is CASSYPDTREGYGYTF. In nucleotides, the CDR3 is TGTGCCAGCAGTTACCCCGACACCCGGGAAGGGTATGGCTACACCTTC.

Ten or more counts support this clonotype. V gene TRBV5-1 combines with J gene TRBJ2-2; D ambiguous. Germline V gene lookup returns CDR1 SGHRS and CDR2 YFSETQ. This CDR3 has 15 residues. Trimming stripped 0 bases from V and 0 bases from J, with 6 bases between. The CDR3 reads CASSLDGANTGELFF. Written as DNA, the CDR3 is TGCGCCAGCAGCTTGGATGGGGCGAACACCGGGGAGCTGTTTTTT.

This clonotype was observed a few times. The genes are TRBV3-1 and TRBJ1-2; D might be TRBD1 (6 bases). This CDR3 spans 14 amino acids. Germline loops: CDR1 LGHDT, CDR2 YNNKEL (reference sequence). Trimming stripped 3 bases from V and 3 bases from J, with 11 bases between. The DNA of the CDR3 is TGTGCCAGCAGCCACAACCCAGGGGACTATGGCTACACCTTC. Its protein product is CASSHNPGDYGYTF. Based on the CDR3 plus reference TRBV3-1 and TRBJ1-2, the full variable domain is DTAVSQTPKYLVTQMGNDKSIKCEQNLGHDTMYWYKQDSKKFLKIMFSYNNKELIINETVPNRFSPKSPDKAHLNLHINSLELGDSAVYFCASSHNPGDYGYTFGSGTRLTVV.

At least ten counts were recorded for this clonotype. The chain links TRBV20-1 to TRBJ2-3, with D possibly TRBD2 on 5 matching bases. The CDR3 length is 13 residues. Trimming left V 3 bases short and J 3 bases short, with 10 bases between. The germline V gene encodes CDR1 DFQATT and CDR2 SNEGSKA (reference sequence). This chain's CDR3 is CSARELVTDTQYF. The CDR3 region has the DNA TGCAGTGCTAGGGAACTAGTAACAGATACGCAGTATTTT.

The sample holds many counts of this clonotype. The CDR3 bases are TGCGCCAGCAGCGTGGGACTAGCGTATGACAATGAGCAGTTCTTC. Its translation: CASSVGLAYDNEQFF. V and J are TRBV5-1 and TRBJ2-1; TRBD2 matches at 10 bases. The CDR3 is 15 amino acids. Germline CDR1 is SGHRS and CDR2 is YFSETQ. The J segment lost 5 bases and the V segment lost 4 bases, leaving 6 bases of the junction unmatched.

This clonotype was counted ten times or more. The genes are TRBV20-1 and TRBJ1-1, with D uncertain. CDR1 and CDR2 (germline): DFQATT, SNEGSKA (reference sequence). The ends were cut back, 2 bases at V and 1 base at J, with 8 bases in the middle. The CDR3 length is 13 residues. The CDR3 DNA sequence: TGCAGTGCTAGACCAGCAGGGAACACTGAAGCTTTCTTT. It specifies CSARPAGNTEAFF.

This clonotype appeared many times. The chain carries TRBV29-1 and TRBJ2-1; no clear D gene. Trimming took off 3 bases at V and 0 bases at J, with 15 bases between the two ends. CDR1 and CDR2 from the germline V gene are SQVTM and ANQGSEA. The CDR3 covers 16 residues. CDR3 coding DNA: TGCAGCGTTGAGGATAACCTGGCTAGCTCCTACAATGAGCAGTTCTTC. The encoded protein is CSVEDNLASSYNEQFF.

This clonotype was found a few times. This could be a read error, since a much larger clone is one nucleotide away. The genes are TRBV11-2 and TRBJ2-3; D is undetermined. CDR1 SGHAT and CDR2 FQNNGV come from the germline V gene. Trimming removed 0 bases at V and 12 bases at J, with 16 bases between. The CDR3 length is 14 residues. CDR3 in amino acids: CASSLEGNRSIQYF. In nucleotides, the CDR3 is TGTGCCAGCAGCTTAGAGGGAAACCGATCTATACAGTATTTT.

This clonotype was observed many times. This rearrangement joins TRBV3-1 to TRBJ2-3; D tentatively fits TRBD1 or TRBD2 (5 bases each). Trimming removed 1 base from V and 1 base from J, with 15 bases in between. CDR1 is LGHDT, CDR2 YNNKEL, per germline (reference sequence). This CDR3 region has 17 residues. The CDR3 loop reads CASSQGVGGWGTDTQYF. Here the CDR3 DNA reads TGTGCCAGCAGCCAAGGGGTTGGGGGATGGGGCACAGATACGCAGTATTTT.

This clonotype was detected ten times or more. The V gene is TRBV5-1, the J gene TRBJ2-3; a possible D gene is TRBD1 (6 bases). Looked up from germline, CDR1 is SGHRS and CDR2 is YFSETQ. The CDR3 runs 16 residues. V shed 1 base and J shed 6 bases, with 18 bases lying between them. The DNA for the CDR3 is TGCGCCAGCAGCTTGTACCGCCCGGGAAGGGGGGATACGCAGTATTTT. Translating it yields CASSLYRPGRGDTQYF.

This clonotype was recorded at least ten times. The chain couples TRBV29-1 to TRBJ1-4, with 9 positions matching TRBD1. V shed 7 bases, J shed 8 bases, and the junction held 8 bases outside the gene matches. CDR1 and CDR2 from the germline V gene are SQVTM and ANQGSEA. CDR3 length: 13 amino acids. The CDR3 nucleotides are TGCAGCGGAACGGACAGGGGAGGAGAAAAACTGTTTTTT. Encoded protein: CSGTDRGGEKLFF.

The chain joins TRBV20-1 to TRBJ2-6; D uncertain. Germline V CDR1 and CDR2: DFQATT, SNEGSKA (reference sequence). V lost 4 bases and J lost 0, with 4 bases in between. This CDR3 region has 13 residues. DNA for the CDR3: TGCAGTGCTAAAACCTCTGGGGCCAACGTCCTGACTTTC. Translated, it gives CSAKTSGANVLTF.

To note about this clonotype: A clone one base away is much larger, so this may be a read error. This chain connects TRBV7-2 to TRBJ2-5; D call uncertain. The CDR3 covers 14 residues. The V gene's germline CDR1 is SGHTA and CDR2 FQGNSA. CDR3 in amino acids: CASSLEYSQETPYF. The CDR3 DNA is TGTGCCAGCAGCTTAGAATACAGCCAAGAGACCCCGTACTTC.

At least ten counts were recorded for this clonotype. This chain connects TRBV3-1 to TRBJ2-2; 10 bases map to TRBD1. Germline V lookup: CDR1 LGHDT, CDR2 YNNKEL (reference sequence). The CDR3 sequence is 15 residues long. Unmatched junction bases numbered 4, after V lost 5 bases and J lost 4 bases. DNA for the CDR3: TGTGCCAGCAGCACGGGACAGGGGTTCACCGGGGAGCTGTTTTTT. Its protein is CASSTGQGFTGELFF. The full variable domain, rest sourced from reference TRBV3-1 and TRBJ2-2, is DTAVSQTPKYLVTQMGNDKSIKCEQNLGHDTMYWYKQDSKKFLKIMFSYNNKELIINETVPNRFSPKSPDKAHLNLHINSLELGDSAVYFCASSTGQGFTGELFFGEGSRLTVL.

The table lists this clonotype with many counts. The rearrangement uses TRBV3-1 and TRBJ1-2; D is unclear. Trimming took 4 bases from V and 1 from J, leaving 4 bases between them. There are 12 residues in the CDR3. Germline CDR1 reads LGHDT; CDR2 reads YNNKEL (reference sequence). CDR3 sequence: CASSLSNYGYTF. The CDR3 nucleotides read TGTGCCAGCAGCCTGAGTAACTATGGCTACACCTTC.

This clonotype appeared many times. The V call is TRBV2, the J call TRBJ1-1; D may be TRBD1 (6 bases). Trimming pared 5 bases from V and 3 bases from J, leaving 16 bases between. The CDR3 has 15 amino acids. Germline values: CDR1 SNHLY, CDR2 FYNNEI. For the CDR3, the DNA is TGTGCCAGCAGTAGAATTACAGGGTCGGACACTGAAGCTTTCTTT. Translating it yields CASSRITGSDTEAFF.

The chain links TRBV5-1 to TRBJ2-2; D may be TRBD2 (5 bases). CDR3 size: 14 residues. Germline V gene data show CDR1 as SGHRS and CDR2 as YFSETQ. Trimming shortened V by 3 bases and J by 4 bases, and 10 bases separated the two germline ends. The CDR3: CASSYRTGTGELFF. The CDR3 region has the DNA TGCGCCAGCAGCTACCGGACTGGCACCGGGGAGCTGTTTTTT.

This clonotype has only a few counts. The chain is built from TRBV29-1 and TRBJ1-2, with D unclear. This CDR3 contains 13 residues. CDR1 and CDR2 from the germline V gene are SQVTM and ANQGSEA. Trimming shortened V by 8 bases and J by 3 bases, and 16 bases separated the two germline ends. As DNA, the CDR3 is TGCAGCTCTCCCCTTGCCGGAGACTATGGCTACACCTTC. It encodes CSSPLAGDYGYTF.

This clonotype was detected ten times or more. V usage is TRBV28 and J usage is TRBJ1-1, with a possible D match to TRBD1 (6 bases). The ends were cut back, 4 bases at V and 6 bases at J, with 12 bases in the middle. Per the germline V gene, CDR1 is MDHEN and CDR2 is SYDVKM. The CDR3 length is 13 residues. The CDR3 spells CASSSRTVPEAFF. DNA of the CDR3: TGTGCCAGCAGTTCCCGGACAGTTCCTGAAGCTTTCTTT.